The 24 T cell receptor beta chains below all came from one sample that was sequenced in a study of blood T cells in healthy people across ages. A second about 6 to 12 cycle PCR used barcoded and J-beta primers. Via MiXCR, TCRdb re-called the 5' RACE reads, giving one row per CDR3 protein. The sample lists around 700,000 distinct CDR3 sequences, about 25% occurring once. The same data also went into a second study, on T cells of mothers and their children.

Material: blood. These receptors were taken from a boy aged 5 to 17 in good health.

This clonotype was picked up a small number of times. The chain is built from TRBV6-5 and TRBJ1-6; D possibly corresponds to TRBD1 (6 bases). This CDR3 has 13 amino acids. V was clipped by 6 bases and J by 9 bases, with 12 bases between them. The germline V gene encodes CDR1 MNHEY and CDR2 SVGAGI. CDR3 residues: CASSPGGGSPLHF. The DNA for the CDR3 is TGTGCCAGCAGCCCGGGGGGCGGTTCACCCCTCCACTTT.

This rearrangement joins TRBV4-3 to TRBJ2-7; D call uncertain. This CDR3 is built from 13 residues. Trimming took 0 bases from V and 3 from J, leaving 6 bases between them. Germline CDR1 LGHNA, CDR2 YSLEER. The CDR3 is CASSQDNGYEQYF. Here the CDR3 DNA reads TGCGCCAGCAGCCAAGATAACGGCTACGAGCAGTACTTC.

J is TRBJ2-1 and V is TRBV29-1, with no clear D. Germline V gives CDR1 SQVTM, CDR2 ANQGSEA. The CDR3 runs 15 residues. V was shortened by 0 bases and J by 6 bases, with 15 bases between the two germline ends. CDR3 DNA: TGCAGCGTTGAAGATCGGCGTGCCCTCCGCAATGAGCAGTTCTTC. This codes for CSVEDRRALRNEQFF.

A few counts support this clonotype. The chain has TRBV24-1 and TRBJ1-2; the D gene is possibly TRBD1 (6 bases). Germline CDR1 reads KGHDR; CDR2 reads SFDVKD. This CDR3 is 15 amino acids long. V lost 4 bases, J lost 2 bases, and 13 bases lay in between. The CDR3 nucleotides are TGTGCCACCAGTGACAGCAATACAGGGAACTATGGCTACACCTTC. Translation gives CATSDSNTGNYGYTF.

The chain carries TRBV20-1 and TRBJ1-5; D possibly corresponds to TRBD1 (6 bases). Germline CDR1 reads DFQATT; CDR2 reads SNEGSKA (reference sequence). The germline V and J ends were trimmed by 2 bases and 2 bases, with 7 bases remaining between them. The CDR3 is 13 residues long. The CDR3, as DNA: TGCAGTGCTAGATCAGGGGGCAATCAGCCCCAGCATTTT. Translation: CSARSGGNQPQHF.

This clonotype was seen only a few times. This rearrangement joins TRBV12-3 or TRBV12-4 to TRBJ2-3, with TRBD2 matching 9 bases. This CDR3 region has 13 residues. Losses at the gene ends were 10 bases for V and 7 bases for J; bases not matched to a gene: 9. The CDR3 loop reads CANSRLAENTQYF. The DNA for the CDR3 is TGTGCCAACTCCAGACTAGCGGAAAATACGCAGTATTTT.

This clonotype was detected only a few times. The V call is TRBV7-9, the J call TRBJ1-3; tentative D call: TRBD1 (6 bases). CDR3 length: 15 amino acids. The germline V gene has CDR1 SEHNR and CDR2 FQNEAQ (reference sequence). V shed 5 bases and J shed 3 bases, with 14 bases lying between them. CDR3 region: CASSVGQPLGNTIYF. CDR3 DNA: TGTGCCAGCAGCGTCGGACAGCCGCTTGGAAACACCATATATTTT.

This clonotype showed up just a few times. The rearrangement links TRBV20-1 to TRBJ2-7; D may be TRBD1 or TRBD2 (5 bases each). V was trimmed by 0 bases and J by 1 base, leaving 10 bases between them. This CDR3 has 14 residues. Germline values: CDR1 DFQATT, CDR2 SNEGSKA (reference sequence). The CDR3 nucleotides read TGCAGTGCTAGAGATGAGGGGCCTTCCTACGAGCAGTACTTC. Its translation is CSARDEGPSYEQYF.

This clonotype was seen repeatedly, ten times or more. The J gene is TRBJ1-1, the V gene TRBV12-3 or TRBV12-4; D is unresolved. The CDR3 totals 14 residues. V was pared by 3 bases and J by 1 base, with 9 bases between. The CDR3 spells CASSFSGGNTEAFF. The CDR3 bases are TGTGCCAGCAGTTTCTCAGGCGGGAACACTGAAGCTTTCTTT.

This clonotype appeared once. This sequence joins TRBV4-1 and TRBJ2-7; D remains unclear. Germline V lookup: CDR1 MGHRA, CDR2 YSYEKL. This CDR3 comprises 14 residues. V gave up 1 base and J gave up 2 bases, with 9 bases separating them. This CDR3 is CASSQASDPYEQYF. The DNA for the CDR3 is TGCGCCAGCAGCCAAGCTAGTGACCCCTACGAGCAGTACTTC.

This clonotype appeared a few times. The rearrangement links TRBV10-3 to TRBJ2-5; weak D call: TRBD1 (6 bases). Per germline, CDR1 ENHRY and CDR2 SYGVKD. The CDR3 length is 14 residues. V lost 2 bases and J lost 5, with 12 bases in between. CDR3 region: CAISEGGLSETQYF. The CDR3, as DNA: TGTGCCATCAGTGAGGGGGGCCTGTCGGAGACCCAGTACTTC.

This chain links TRBV28 with TRBJ2-5; 10 bases are a match to TRBD1. Losses at the gene ends were 2 bases for V and 4 bases for J; bases not matched to a gene: 4. CDR1 and CDR2 (germline): MDHEN, SYDVKM. The CDR3 sequence is 15 residues long. CDR3 sequence (DNA): TGTGCCAGCAGTTTACAAGACAGGGGGCTAGAGACCCAGTACTTC. Protein: CASSLQDRGLETQYF.

This clonotype was observed once. This chain links TRBV11-2 with TRBJ2-5; 10 bases match TRBD1. This CDR3 has 15 amino acids. In germline, CDR1 is SGHAT, CDR2 FQNNGV. V was pared by 8 bases and J by 9 bases, with 15 bases of the junction left unmatched. The CDR3 region has the DNA TGTGCCAGCGGCCGGGACAGGGGTTTGTGGGAGGCCCAGTACTTC. This sequence encodes CASGRDRGLWEAQYF.

A few counts support this clonotype. The gene calls are TRBV7-9 and TRBJ2-5, with D unresolved. The tail of the sequence fits TRBJ2-7 better, so the J call may be wrong. The CDR3 length is 15 residues. Germline values: CDR1 SEHNR, CDR2 FQNEAQ (reference sequence). CDR3 coding DNA: TGTGCCAGCAGCTTAGTGGGCACGGATGGGGACGAGCAGTACTTC. Residues: CASSLVGTDGDEQYF.

The chain is built from TRBV5-5 and TRBJ1-1; D uncertain. V was cut by 1 base and J by 3 bases, with 10 bases left in between. Germline assignment: CDR1 SGHKS and CDR2 YYEKEE (reference sequence). The CDR3 is 14 amino acids. CDR3 loop: CASSLIGEDTEAFF. CDR3 coding DNA: TGTGCCAGCAGCTTGATCGGGGAGGACACTGAAGCTTTCTTT.

This clonotype was observed a handful of times. This chain joins TRBV12-3 or TRBV12-4 and TRBJ2-4, with D possibly called TRBD1 or TRBD2 (5 bases each). The CDR3 has 13 amino acids. V gave up 7 bases and J gave up 5 bases, with 12 bases separating them. This CDR3 reads CASNAGTENIQYF. CDR3 in DNA: TGTGCCAGCAATGCCGGGACGGAAAACATTCAGTACTTC.

The genes are TRBV12-3 or TRBV12-4 and TRBJ2-7; D is undetermined. This CDR3 is built from 14 residues. Trimming shortened V by 6 bases and J by 5 bases, and 17 bases separated the two germline ends. CDR3 in DNA: TGTGCCAGCAGCCCGACCACATCTCCCGACGAGCAGTACTTC. It codes for CASSPTTSPDEQYF.

CDR3 protein: CASGPTGIGEQFF. In nucleotides, the CDR3 is TGTGCTAGTGGTCCCACAGGGATAGGGGAGCAGTTCTTC. The chain couples TRBV12-5 to TRBJ2-1, with a tentative D call TRBD1 (6 bases). The CDR3 contains 13 residues. The germline V gene has CDR1 LGHNT and CDR2 FRNRAP. Trimming cost V 5 bases and J 10 bases, with 15 bases left between them.

This sequence joins TRBV6-2 or TRBV6-3 and TRBJ2-5, with 7 bases aligning to TRBD1. The J call may be in error: the DNA end matches TRBJ2-7 better. Germline lookup yields CDR1 MNHEY and CDR2 SVGEGT. This CDR3 region has 15 residues. CDR3 sequence: CASSYSGTDFYEQYF. CDR3 DNA sequence: TGTGCCAGCAGTTACTCAGGGACAGATTTCTACGAGCAGTACTTC.

This rearrangement joins TRBV7-9 to TRBJ2-7; D ambiguous. Per the germline V gene, CDR1 is SEHNR and CDR2 is FQNEAQ (reference sequence). CDR3 length: 13 amino acids. Trimming shortened V by 3 bases and J by 2 bases, and 8 bases separated the two germline ends. The CDR3 coding sequence is TGTGCCAGCAGCTTGCCAGCCCCCTACGAGCAGTACTTC. It yields the protein CASSLPAPYEQYF.

The chain recombines TRBV29-1 with TRBJ2-5; D might be TRBD2 (6 bases). The DNA end favors TRBJ2-7, so the J call may be wrong. CDR3 length: 13 residues. Germline-derived CDR1 and CDR2 are SQVTM and ANQGSEA. The CDR3 loop is CSVEPGTGNEQYF. The CDR3 DNA reads TGCAGCGTAGAACCAGGGACTGGCAACGAGCAGTACTTC.

The genes are TRBV27 and TRBJ2-1; D is perhaps TRBD1 or TRBD2 (5 bases each). The V and J ends lost 5 bases and 6 bases respectively, with 8 bases between them. The CDR3 is made up of 12 amino acids. The germline V gene encodes CDR1 MNHEY and CDR2 SMNVEV (reference sequence). This CDR3 is CASSPGSNEQFF. Written as DNA, the CDR3 is TGTGCCAGCAGTCCAGGGAGCAATGAGCAGTTCTTC.

The CDR3 DNA sequence: TGTGCCACGGGCGGGGACCGTCCGTTGGAGACCCAGTACTTC. Its protein is CATGGDRPLETQYF. The chain employs TRBV6-6 and TRBJ2-5; the D gene is possibly TRBD2 (6 bases). This CDR3 spans 14 amino acids. Germline V lookup: CDR1 MNHNY, CDR2 SVGAGI (reference sequence). The V end was cut by 10 bases, the J end by 5 bases, with 20 bases between.

This clonotype showed up just a few times. This rearrangement joins TRBV19 to TRBJ2-5; 9 bases align to TRBD1. CDR1 LNHDA and CDR2 SQIVND come from the germline V gene (reference sequence). The CDR3 is made up of 17 amino acids. V shed 4 bases and J 4 bases; nucleotides not matched to a gene: 13. The CDR3 DNA sequence: TGTGCCAGTAGTAGTGAGTACCGGGACAGGGCGACAGAGACCCAGTACTTC. Its translation is CASSSEYRDRATETQYF.